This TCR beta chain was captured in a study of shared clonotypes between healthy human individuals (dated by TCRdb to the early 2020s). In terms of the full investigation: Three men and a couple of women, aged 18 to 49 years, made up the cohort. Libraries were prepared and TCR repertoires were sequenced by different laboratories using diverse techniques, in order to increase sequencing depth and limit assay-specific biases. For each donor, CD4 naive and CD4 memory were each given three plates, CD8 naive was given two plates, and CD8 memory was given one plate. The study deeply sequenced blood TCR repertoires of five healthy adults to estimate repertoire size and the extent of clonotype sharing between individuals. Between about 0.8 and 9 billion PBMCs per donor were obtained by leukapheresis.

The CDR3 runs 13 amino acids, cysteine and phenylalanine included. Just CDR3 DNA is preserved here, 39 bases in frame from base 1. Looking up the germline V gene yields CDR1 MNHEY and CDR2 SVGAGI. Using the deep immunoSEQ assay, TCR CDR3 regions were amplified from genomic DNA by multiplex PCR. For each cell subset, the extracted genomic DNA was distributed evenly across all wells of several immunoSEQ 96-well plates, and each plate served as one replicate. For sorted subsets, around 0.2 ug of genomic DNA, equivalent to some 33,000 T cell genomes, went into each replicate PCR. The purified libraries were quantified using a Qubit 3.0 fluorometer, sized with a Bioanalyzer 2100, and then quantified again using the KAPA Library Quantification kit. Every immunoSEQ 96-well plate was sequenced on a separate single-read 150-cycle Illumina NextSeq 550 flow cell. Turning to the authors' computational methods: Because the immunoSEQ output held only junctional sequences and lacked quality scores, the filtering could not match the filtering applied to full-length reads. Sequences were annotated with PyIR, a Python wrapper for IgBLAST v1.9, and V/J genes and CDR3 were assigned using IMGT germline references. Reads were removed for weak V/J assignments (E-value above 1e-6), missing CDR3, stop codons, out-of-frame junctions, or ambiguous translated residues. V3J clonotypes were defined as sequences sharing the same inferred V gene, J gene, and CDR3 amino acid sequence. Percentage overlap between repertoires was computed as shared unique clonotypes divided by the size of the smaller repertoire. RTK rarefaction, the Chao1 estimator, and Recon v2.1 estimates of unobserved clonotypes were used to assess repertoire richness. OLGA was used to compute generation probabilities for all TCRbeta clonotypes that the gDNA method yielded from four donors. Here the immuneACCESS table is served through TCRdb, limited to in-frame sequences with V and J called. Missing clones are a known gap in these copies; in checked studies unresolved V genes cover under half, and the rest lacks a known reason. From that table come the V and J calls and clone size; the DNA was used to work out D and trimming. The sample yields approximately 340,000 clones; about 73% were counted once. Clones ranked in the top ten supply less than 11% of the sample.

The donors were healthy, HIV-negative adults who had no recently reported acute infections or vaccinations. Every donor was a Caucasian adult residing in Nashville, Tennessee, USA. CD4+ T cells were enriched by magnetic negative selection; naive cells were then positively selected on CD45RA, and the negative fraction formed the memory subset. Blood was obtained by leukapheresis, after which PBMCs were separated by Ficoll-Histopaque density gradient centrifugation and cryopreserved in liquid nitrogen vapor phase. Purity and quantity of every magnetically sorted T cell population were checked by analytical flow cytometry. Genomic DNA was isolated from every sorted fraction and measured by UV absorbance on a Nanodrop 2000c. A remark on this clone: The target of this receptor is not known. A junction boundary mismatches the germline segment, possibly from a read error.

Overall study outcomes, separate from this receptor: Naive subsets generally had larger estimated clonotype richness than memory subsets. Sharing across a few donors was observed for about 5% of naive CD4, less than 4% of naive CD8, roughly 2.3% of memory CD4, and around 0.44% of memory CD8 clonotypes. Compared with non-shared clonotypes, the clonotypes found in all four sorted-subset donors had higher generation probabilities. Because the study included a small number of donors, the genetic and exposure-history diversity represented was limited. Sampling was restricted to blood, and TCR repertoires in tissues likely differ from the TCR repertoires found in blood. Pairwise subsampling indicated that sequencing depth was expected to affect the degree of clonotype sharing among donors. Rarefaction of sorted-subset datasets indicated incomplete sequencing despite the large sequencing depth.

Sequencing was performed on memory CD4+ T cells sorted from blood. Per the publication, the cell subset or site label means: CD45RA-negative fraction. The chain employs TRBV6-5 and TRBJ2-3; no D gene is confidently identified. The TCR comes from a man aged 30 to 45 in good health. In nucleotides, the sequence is TGTGCCAGCAGTTACTCGAGCAGAGATACGCAGTATTTT. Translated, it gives CASSYSSRDTQYF.